Following are 11 T cell receptor beta chains from one sample sequenced in a study of post-analysis software for immune sequencing data. Study results and limitations: Patients had higher frequencies than controls of about 5 TRBV segments, including TRBV5-6, TRBV5-1 and TRBV20-1.

These receptors' targets are unknown. Carried by the TCR beta cDNA libraries were unique molecular identifiers. TCRdb processed the PCR reads anew with MiXCR; each CDR3 protein has one entry. The sample lists 740,000 or so distinct CDR3 sequences, approximately 57% occurring once. The sequenced sample consisted of blood. The receptors derive from a girl aged 10-17 years with multiple sclerosis.

The rearrangement joins TRBV27 to TRBJ2-1, with D perhaps matching TRBD2 (7 bases). Trimming shortened V by 2 bases and J by 0 bases, and 17 bases separated the two germline ends. The CDR3 totals 18 residues. Germline V gene data show CDR1 as MNHEY and CDR2 as SMNVEV (reference sequence). CDR3 DNA sequence: TGTGCCAGCAGTTTAGGACCTCTGCGGGGGCACTCCTACAATGAGCAGTTCTTC. It yields the protein CASSLGPLRGHSYNEQFF.

V and J are TRBV20-1 and TRBJ1-2; D perhaps matches TRBD1 (6 bases). The V gene's germline CDR1 is DFQATT and CDR2 SNEGSKA (reference sequence). V was pared by 0 bases and J by 2 bases, with 16 bases between. The CDR3 extends over 16 amino acids. DNA of the CDR3: TGCAGTGCTAGAGATTTAAGGAAAGGACAGAACTATGGCTACACCTTC. Protein product: CSARDLRKGQNYGYTF.

This clonotype was seen a few times. The chain carries TRBV20-1 and TRBJ2-1, with 10 bases that match TRBD2. The CDR3 has 16 residues. Germline V gene sequence: CDR1 DFQATT, CDR2 SNEGSKA (reference sequence). V shed 4 bases and J 7 bases; nucleotides not matched to a gene: 13. Here the CDR3 reads CSANDRGSGGGNEQFF. The CDR3 region has the DNA TGCAGTGCTAATGACCGGGGGAGCGGGGGGGGTAATGAGCAGTTCTTC.

The chain links TRBV29-1 to TRBJ2-5; D is unresolved. The J call is doubtful: the DNA matches TRBJ2-7 better. The CDR3 is made up of 13 amino acids. Germline CDR1 and CDR2: SQVTM and ANQGSEA. The CDR3 reads CSVERDGIGEQYF. CDR3 nucleotide sequence: TGCAGCGTTGAAAGAGACGGCATAGGCGAGCAGTACTTC.

The chain has TRBV18 and TRBJ2-7; TRBD2 might be the D (6 bases). CDR1 is KGHSH, CDR2 LQKENI, per germline. The CDR3 length is 17 residues. Trimming cost V 5 bases and J 0 bases, with 20 bases left between them. The CDR3 DNA sequence: TGTGCCAGCTCAAAGAGCGCCGGGACTCTCATCTCCTACGAGCAGTACTTC. This encodes CASSKSAGTLISYEQYF.

The CDR3 reads CSATSRDRGTDTQYF. The CDR3 DNA follows: TGCAGTGCTACGAGTCGGGACAGGGGTACCGATACGCAGTATTTT. The chain recombines TRBV20-1 with TRBJ2-3; 10 bases map to TRBD1. The V segment lost 4 bases and the J segment 6 bases; nucleotides outside the gene matches: 10. The V gene's germline CDR1 is DFQATT and CDR2 SNEGSKA (reference sequence). The CDR3 covers 15 residues.

At least ten counts were recorded for this clonotype. The chain employs TRBV5-1 and TRBJ2-7; D gene unclear. Trimming shortened V by 4 bases and J by 3 bases, and 8 bases separated the two germline ends. Per germline, CDR1 SGHRS and CDR2 YFSETQ. The CDR3 totals 12 residues. The DNA for the CDR3 is TGCGCCAGCAGCGGACCTCTCTACGAGCAGTACTTC. Translated, it gives CASSGPLYEQYF.

The chain combines TRBV11-2 with TRBJ2-2; either TRBD1 or TRBD2 may fit D (5 bases each). The CDR3 is 15 amino acids. V dropped 5 bases and J dropped 3 bases, with 13 bases sitting between them. Per germline, CDR1 SGHAT and CDR2 FQNNGV. The CDR3 nucleotides read TGTGCCAGCAGCCCATTGCTGGGACACACCGGGGAGCTGTTTTTT. Amino acid sequence: CASSPLLGHTGELFF.

The genes are TRBV5-1 and TRBJ2-4; 10 nucleotides agree with TRBD2. The DNA end lines up better with TRBJ2-7; the J call may be wrong. CDR1 is SGHRS, CDR2 YFSETQ, per germline. This CDR3 is built from 14 residues. DNA for the CDR3: TGCGCCAGCAGCCCTAAGCGGGGGGGCTACGAGCAGTACTTC. It yields the protein CASSPKRGGYEQYF.

The J gene is TRBJ2-7, the V gene TRBV3-1; 7 nucleotides match TRBD1. Looked up from germline, CDR1 is LGHDT and CDR2 is YNNKEL (reference sequence). The CDR3 is 16 amino acids. The V and J ends lost 4 bases and 2 bases, in that order; junction bases with no gene match: 11. The chain's CDR3 is CASSPPGQRLTYEQYF. The DNA of the CDR3 is TGTGCCAGCAGCCCTCCGGGACAGCGCCTGACCTACGAGCAGTACTTC.

V is TRBV20-1 and J is TRBJ1-6, with D perhaps TRBD1 (5 bases). Germline CDR1 DFQATT, CDR2 SNEGSKA (reference sequence). Trimming took off 6 bases at V and 10 bases at J, with 22 bases between the two ends. CDR3 length equals 15 residues. The CDR3 loop reads CSAREGSGYGSPLHF. Here the CDR3 DNA reads TGCAGTGCGCGCGAGGGGTCAGGGTACGGCTCACCCCTCCACTTT.